This T cell receptor beta chain was retrieved from a study of response to subunit inactivated influenza vaccine (dated by TCRdb to between 2018 and 2020). At the level of the whole study: To follow how T cells responded to a trivalent subunit inactivated influenza vaccine, the researchers relied on deep quantitative profiling of the T cell receptor repertoire. The research as a whole found: It was suggested by the authors that each seasonal influenza vaccination may recruit only a limited number of new T cells.

A remark on this clonotype: Its antigen has not been determined. Base qualities are not provided; no much larger clone lies one nucleotide away.

The CDR3 spans 16 residues, from the cysteine through the phenylalanine. The kept DNA is CDR3 alone, 48 bases in frame from the first base. CDR1 DFQATT and CDR2 SNEGSKA are derived from the germline V gene (reference sequence). Trimming removed 4 bases from V and 0 bases from J; the gene matches leave 6 bases unexplained. The time point label for this specimen denotes: 45 to 55 days after influenza vaccine administration. The method behind the library was RT-PCR. The sample was run on an Illumina HiSeq 2500. Starting from the raw public reads, TCRdb applied fastp trimming at Q25, assembled clones with MiXCR and retained in-frame beta chains. Rows merge per CDR3 protein into single entries with the most common DNA and genes. The sample table contains over 400,000 distinct CDR3 sequences; only one count was recorded for roughly 13% of them. About an eighth of the sample is taken by the ten largest.

The sequence came from a man aged 50 to 59 who received an inactivated influenza vaccine. Donor details come from another sample of the same person, matched by shared clones. The sequencing here drew on PBMCs from blood, taken 40 to 50 days after vaccination. The receptor chain draws on TRBV20-1 and TRBJ2-6; the junction holds 7 bases that match TRBD1. The DNA sequence is TGCAGTGCTACACGGGACAGCCGCTCTGGGGCCAACGTCCTGACTTTC. This codes for CSATRDSRSGANVLTF.